This T cell receptor (beta chain) was sequenced during a study of T cell repertoires in cytomegalovirus infection. The study's findings and limits: Summed public TCR beta family frequency identified CMV carriers bearing the relevant HLA.

TCRdb used MiXCR to reprocess the reads, holding one entry per CDR3 protein. The sample has around 110,000 distinct CDR3 sequences, roughly a tenth seen once. This clonotype has just one count. Its cognate antigen is unknown. The CDR3 runs to 14 residues. V lost 4 bases to trimming and J lost 5 bases, with 14 bases between them. Germline CDR1 SGHNT, CDR2 YENEEA. The chain couples TRBV11-3 to TRBJ2-5; no definite D call. Sequenced input: PBMCs, sequenced either directly or after in vitro stimulation (not recorded which). The TCR comes from a human donor in good health (CMV status not recorded). Some clones in this sample may be carry-over from other donors' samples. This CDR3 is CASSWFTREETQYF. In DNA form, the CDR3 reads TGTGCCAGCAGCTGGTTTACCAGAGAGGAGACCCAGTACTTC. The whole variable domain, filled in from reference TRBV11-3 and TRBJ2-5, reads EAGVVQSPRYKIIEKKQPVAFWCNPISGHNTLYWYLQNLGQGPELLIRYENEEAVDDSQLPKDRFSAERLKGVDSTLKIQPAELGDSAVYLCASSWFTREETQYFGPGTRLLVL.